These 4 T cell receptor beta chains were sequenced from one sample in a study of spatial heterogeneity in lung cancer. A single record per CDR3 protein comes from TCRdb applying MiXCR to the 5' RACE reads. The sample yields about 23,000 distinct CDR3 sequences, 3.3% seen once. Time point defined: sample taken at primary tumor resection. The input material, whole RNA from tumor, nontumor lung or frozen PBMC, was sequenced unsorted. Sequences were derived from PBMCs, sampled at surgery. Receptors were obtained from a female donor with early-stage non-small cell lung cancer.

This clonotype was detected ten times or more. The J gene is TRBJ1-2, the V gene TRBV6-6; 9 bases align to TRBD1. V gave up 5 bases and J gave up 2 bases; unmatched junction bases: 3. The CDR3 extends over 14 amino acids. CDR1 is MNHNY and CDR2 is SVGAGI in the germline V gene (reference sequence). The CDR3: CASSQGQGNYGYTF. The CDR3 nucleotides are TGTGCCAGCAGTCAAGGACAGGGGAACTATGGCTACACCTTC.

This clonotype was observed many times. This rearrangement joins TRBV5-1 to TRBJ2-5; no reliable D call. Germline CDR1 is SGHRS and CDR2 is YFSETQ. V lost 0 bases to trimming and J lost 0 bases, with 15 bases between them. The CDR3 totals 17 residues. This chain's CDR3 is CASSLGQTAFYQETQYF. The CDR3 DNA follows: TGCGCCAGCAGCTTGGGCCAGACCGCATTCTACCAAGAGACCCAGTACTTC. Complete variable domain (other parts from reference TRBV5-1 and TRBJ2-5): KAGVTQTPRYLIKTRGQQVTLSCSPISGHRSVSWYQQTPGQGLQFLFEYFSETQRNKGNFPGRFSGRQFSNSRSEMNVSTLELGDSALYLCASSLGQTAFYQETQYFGPGTRLLVL.

This clonotype was picked up many times. The chain employs TRBV9 and TRBJ2-5; the match to TRBD2 covers 11 bases. This CDR3 comprises 17 residues. The junction had 9 bases not matched to a gene; V was cut back by 0 bases and J by 5 bases. Germline V CDR1 and CDR2: SGDLS, YYNGEE. CDR3: CASSVASGRPPGETQYF. As DNA, the CDR3 is TGTGCCAGCAGCGTAGCTAGCGGGAGGCCCCCGGGCGAGACCCAGTACTTC.

This clonotype turned up a few times. The chain links TRBV6-5 to TRBJ2-3; D possibly corresponds to TRBD1 (5 bases). The V gene lost 6 bases and the J gene lost 2 bases, with 12 bases spanning the gap. This CDR3 spans 14 amino acids. Germline V gene data show CDR1 as MNHEY and CDR2 as SVGAGI. The CDR3 sequence: CASSPRTNTDTQYF. The CDR3 nucleotides are TGTGCCAGCAGCCCCAGGACAAACACAGATACGCAGTATTTT.